This T cell receptor (beta chain) came from a study of T cell responses to AZD1222 COVID-19 vaccine. Study context: Recipients boosted at about 4 weeks or about 12 weeks are pooled. Study findings and constraints: Once two AZD1222 doses were given, Spike-specific TCR breadth and depth went up. It was only after the peak T cell response that any repertoires were sampled.

The method was immunoSEQ multiplex PCR; TCRdb's version includes in-frame clones alone and lacks a portion of them. The sample includes around 110,000 clones, approximately 93% of them seen just once. As for this clone: Antigen: not known. Other DNA sequences in this sample translate to the same CDR3.

This CDR3 is 16 amino acids long. The germline V gene has CDR1 LNHDA and CDR2 SQIVND (reference sequence). With 1 base removed from V and 0 bases from J, the gap between germline ends came to 12 bases. The TCR originated in an adult in good health. The sequenced sample was peripheral blood, obtained on day 0 of AZD1222 vaccination. The chain carries TRBV19 and TRBJ1-1; D possibly corresponds to TRBD1 (5 bases). CDR3 sequence reads: CASSIVREGLNTEAFF. For the CDR3, the DNA is TGTGCCAGTAGTATAGTCAGGGAGGGCCTGAACACTGAAGCTTTCTTT.